This paragraph reports one TCR beta chain. What it binds is unknown. TCR beta VDJ and CDR3 were profiled, and genomic DNA was the template. In TCRdb, the reads were re-called with MiXCR into one record per CDR3 protein. This sample has roughly 260,000 distinct CDR3 sequences, with approximately 45% found just once. Per germline, CDR1 GTSNPN and CDR2 SVGIG (reference sequence). CDR3 length: 14 residues. The V end was cut by 2 bases, the J end by 3 bases, with 13 bases between. The data were obtained in a study of CD8+CD57+ T cells in acquired aplastic anemia. Study in general: The mean DNA yield obtained from sorted CD4+ and CD8+ cells came to approximately 3 ug.

Study-wide results and limits: Sharing between patients and controls was observed for twenty-nine CD8+ CDR3 sequences.

Patients chosen for sequencing had CD8+CD57+ cells that had expanded, as shown by flow cytometry. Sequenced material: sorted CD4+, CD8+, or CD8+CD57+ T cells (not recorded which) from PBMCs. The genes are TRBV30 and TRBJ1-2; D is unclear. The TCR was taken from a human donor with aplastic anemia. CDR3 coding DNA: TGTGCCTGGAGTCCCGGGGTCGGATACTATGGCTACACCTTC. Translated, it gives CAWSPGVGYYGYTF. The whole variable domain, remainder taken from reference TRBV30 and TRBJ1-2, is SQTIHQWPATLVQPVGSPLSLECTVEGTSNPNLYWYRQAAGRGLQLLFYSVGIGQISSEVPQNLSASRPQDRQFILSSKKLLLSDSGFYLCAWSPGVGYYGYTFGSGTRLTVV.